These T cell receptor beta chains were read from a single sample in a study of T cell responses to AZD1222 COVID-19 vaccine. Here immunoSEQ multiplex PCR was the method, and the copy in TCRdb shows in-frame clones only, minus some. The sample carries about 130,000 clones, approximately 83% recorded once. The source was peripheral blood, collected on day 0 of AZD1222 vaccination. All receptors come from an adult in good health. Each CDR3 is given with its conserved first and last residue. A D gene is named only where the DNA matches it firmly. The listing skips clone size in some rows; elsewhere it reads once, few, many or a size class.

TGTGCCAACAGGCGGGACAGGGAAGCCTACGAGCAGTACTTC CANRRDREAYEQYF once TRBD1 TRBJ2-7 TRBV6-5
TGTGCCAGCAGTGAATTAGGGGTTCTTTTAAGAAGGGTAAACTACGAGCAGTACTTC CASSELGVLLRRVNYEQYF - - TRBJ2-7 TRBV6-1
TGTGCCAGCAGCTTAGGGGCGGGCAATTCACCCCTCCACTTT CASSLGAGNSPLHF - - TRBJ1-6 TRBV7-9
TGCAGCGTTCCCGGGACAGGGAGTGAAAAACTGTTTTTT CSVPGTGSEKLFF - TRBD1 TRBJ1-4 TRBV29-1
TGCGCCAGCAGCTTGGGTCCGGGTCAGATAGAGACCCAGTACTTC CASSLGPGQIETQYF - - TRBJ2-5 TRBV5-1
TGTGCCTGGAGTGTATTCTCAGGTGACGAGCAGTACTTC CAWSVFSGDEQYF once - TRBJ2-7 TRBV30
TGCGCCAGCAGCGAACTAGCGGGAGGGCCGGGGGAGCAGTACTTC CASSELAGGPGEQYF - TRBD2 TRBJ2-7 TRBV5-1
TGTGCCATCGCGTTAGCGGGAGGGGATGAGCAGTTCTTC CAIALAGGDEQFF - TRBD2 TRBJ2-1 TRBV10-3
TGTGCCAGCAGAGGGCTAAGGGACAGCAATCAGCCCCAGCATTTT CASRGLRDSNQPQHF - - TRBJ1-5 TRBV27
TGTGCCAGCAAAGAGCGGGAGTATGAGGAGCAGTACTTC CASKEREYEEQYF - TRBD2 TRBJ2-7 TRBV6-6
TGTGCCAGCAGTGGCAGATACTCTGGAAACACCATATATTTT CASSGRYSGNTIYF few - TRBJ1-3 TRBV2
TGTGCCAGTAGTGTATTACAGGGGGCGTCCACTGAAGCTTTCTTT CASSVLQGASTEAFF - TRBD1 TRBJ1-1 TRBV19
TGTGCCATCAAGGGAACAGGCCCTGGGAATGAGCAGTTCTTC CAIKGTGPGNEQFF - - TRBJ2-1 TRBV10-3
TGTGCCAGAAGCTTGGAGACAGGCTCCAACAATCAGCCCCAGCATTTT CARSLETGSNNQPQHF once - TRBJ1-5 TRBV5-3
TGTGCCACCAGTGATTCCAGGACCCCCGGGCCCCAGCATTTT CATSDSRTPGPQHF - - TRBJ1-5 TRBV24-1
TGTGCCAGCACCCAACCGCCGGACAGGAACAATCAGCCCCAGCATTTT CASTQPPDRNNQPQHF - TRBD1 TRBJ1-5 TRBV6-6
TGTGCCAGCTCCGGGACAGGACAGAGCTCACCCCTCCACTTT CASSGTGQSSPLHF - TRBD1 TRBJ1-6 TRBV18
TGTGCCAGCAGCAAGGGACAGGCAAATTCACCCCTCCACTTT CASSKGQANSPLHF - TRBD1 TRBJ1-6 TRBV28
TGCGCCAGCAGCCAAGCGGCGGTACTGGGGACCTACGAGCAGTACTTC CASSQAAVLGTYEQYF - - TRBJ2-7 TRBV4-1
TGCGCCAGCAGTGAGAAGGGGACGAACACTGAAGCTTTCTTT CASSEKGTNTEAFF - - TRBJ1-1 TRBV10-1
TGTGCCAGCAGTGAATACTCTGGAAACACCATATATTTT CASSEYSGNTIYF - - TRBJ1-3 TRBV2
TGTGCCAGCAGCGCAGGACAGGGTAACTACAATGAGCAGTTCTTC CASSAGQGNYNEQFF - TRBD1 TRBJ2-1 TRBV5-4
TGTGCCAGTAGTATAGGGGGGGACCGATCCTACGAGCAGTACTTC CASSIGGDRSYEQYF - - TRBJ2-7 TRBV19
TGTGCCAGTAGTATTCTTGGCAGGGGGCGATCCCGCAATGAGCAGTTCTTC CASSILGRGRSRNEQFF - TRBD1 TRBJ2-1 TRBV19
TGTGCCAGCAGCCAAGACCAACGGTATTCACCCCTCCACTTT CASSQDQRYSPLHF once - TRBJ1-6 TRBV14